The 18 T cell receptor beta chains below were found in one sample sequenced in a study of blood T cell repertoires in COVID-19. TCRdb's copy holds only in-frame clones and misses some; the assay was immunoSEQ multiplex PCR. Among 200,000 to 250,000 clones, roughly 85% were seen once, and the ten largest hold roughly 5%. Sequencing input: peripheral blood. All receptors come from a man aged 45-65 years with COVID-19, enrolled during active disease.

V and J are TRBV28 and TRBJ2-7; TRBD2 agrees at 8 bases. The CDR3 covers 15 residues. The V gene's germline CDR1 is MDHEN and CDR2 SYDVKM. V gave up 6 bases and J gave up 1 base; unmatched junction bases: 8. CDR3 DNA sequence: TGTGCCAGCAGACCGACCGGGACTAGTTCCTACGAGCAGTACTTC. It codes for CASRPTGTSSYEQYF.

This rearrangement joins TRBV19 to TRBJ1-1; 7 positions agree with TRBD1. Trimming at V came to 6 bases and at J to 3 bases, leaving 10 bases not matched to a gene. Germline-derived CDR1 and CDR2 are LNHDA and SQIVND (reference sequence). The CDR3 runs 15 residues. The CDR3 DNA reads as TGTGCCAGTAGGAGGGGGCCGCGTCTGGACACTGAAGCTTTCTTT. Translation gives CASRRGPRLDTEAFF.

This clone was found once. V gene TRBV19 combines with J gene TRBJ1-1; a possible D gene is TRBD1 (5 bases). The CDR3 length is 14 residues. The germline CDR1 and CDR2 sequences are LNHDA and SQIVND (reference sequence). Trimming removed 7 bases from V and 1 base from J, with 13 bases in between. DNA for the CDR3: TGTGCCAGTACCTCGGGACTCACGAACACTGAAGCTTTCTTT. Encoded protein: CASTSGLTNTEAFF.

The chain uses TRBV10-3 and TRBJ2-2, with 11 bases lining up with TRBD2. CDR3 size: 15 residues. Losses at the gene ends were 7 bases for V and 3 bases for J; bases not matched to a gene: 4. In germline, CDR1 is ENHRY, CDR2 SYGVKD. For the CDR3, the DNA is TGTGCCATCAAGGTAGCGGGGGGGGACACCGGGGAGCTGTTTTTT. Translated: CAIKVAGGDTGELFF.

This chain connects TRBV7-2 to TRBJ2-7; 8 nucleotides line up with TRBD1. The CDR3 loop spans 14 amino acids. The V and J ends lost 4 bases and 3 bases, in that order; junction bases with no gene match: 5. The V gene's germline CDR1 is SGHTA and CDR2 FQGNSA. CDR3: CASSSGTGNYEQYF. CDR3 in DNA: TGTGCCAGCAGCTCCGGGACAGGTAACTACGAGCAGTACTTC.

V is TRBV4-3 and J is TRBJ2-2; TRBD2 aligns across 14 bases. The junction had 0 bases not matched to a gene; V was cut back by 0 bases and J by 6 bases. The CDR3 is 16 amino acids. Looked up from germline, CDR1 is LGHNA and CDR2 is YSLEER. In DNA form, the CDR3 reads TGCGCCAGCAGCCAAGAGGGACTAGCGGGGGCCGGGGAGCTGTTTTTT. This codes for CASSQEGLAGAGELFF.

The chain combines TRBV4-1 with TRBJ1-2; D perhaps matches TRBD1 (5 bases). Trimming shortened V by 4 bases and J by 2 bases, and 20 bases separated the two germline ends. Germline V gene data show CDR1 as MGHRA and CDR2 as YSYEKL. This CDR3 has 17 amino acids. The CDR3 region has the DNA TGCGCCAGCAGCCTCGATGGGGCCGGCGAAAACAACTATGGCTACACCTTC. This codes for CASSLDGAGENNYGYTF.

This clone was found once. The gene calls are TRBV10-3 and TRBJ1-2; 9 bases are shared with TRBD1. The CDR3 runs to 15 residues. Germline CDR1 reads ENHRY; CDR2 reads SYGVKD. With V trimmed by 7 bases and J by 4 bases, 10 bases remained unmatched. The CDR3 DNA reads TGTGCCATCACCACCCAACAGGGGGCAGGCTATGGCTACACCTTC. This translates into CAITTQQGAGYGYTF.

The genes are TRBV9 and TRBJ1-2; 8 nucleotides line up with TRBD1. V was clipped by 3 bases and J by 9 bases; unmatched bases: 7. CDR3 length: 13 amino acids. From germline, CDR1 is SGDLS and CDR2 YYNGEE. For the CDR3, the DNA is TGTGCCAGCAGCGACGGACAGGGTTCTAGCTACACCTTC. Protein sequence: CASSDGQGSSYTF.

V and J are TRBV5-4 and TRBJ1-1, with no clear D. Germline CDR1 reads SGHNT; CDR2 reads YYREEE (reference sequence). This CDR3 comprises 13 residues. V lost 9 bases and J 1 base, leaving 13 bases between the germline ends. Written as DNA, the CDR3 is TGTGCCATCGCCCCGGCAGGGAACACTGAAGCTTTCTTT. Its translation is CAIAPAGNTEAFF.

This chain connects TRBV10-2 to TRBJ2-1; TRBD1 might be the D (6 bases). The CDR3 covers 15 residues. The V end was cut by 8 bases, the J end by 0 bases, with 14 bases between. The germline V gene encodes CDR1 WSHSY and CDR2 SAAADI. CDR3 DNA: TGCGCCAGCCGTATTACAGGGAGCTCCTACAATGAGCAGTTCTTC. Protein product: CASRITGSSYNEQFF.

The rearrangement uses TRBV6-5 and TRBJ2-7; D is perhaps TRBD2 (5 bases). Trimming removed 6 bases from V and 5 bases from J, with 17 bases in between. Per germline, CDR1 MNHEY and CDR2 SVGAGI. There are 14 residues in the CDR3. The CDR3 sequence: CASSLDSITHEQYF. The CDR3 coding sequence is TGTGCCAGCAGCTTGGACTCCATCACCCACGAGCAGTACTTC.

This clone was observed a handful of times. The rearrangement links TRBV9 to TRBJ1-6; no clear D. The V end lost 2 bases, the J end lost 7 bases, and 19 bases lay between the germline ends. This CDR3 is built from 17 residues. CDR1 and CDR2 (germline): SGDLS, YYNGEE. The CDR3 DNA reads TGTGCCAGCAGCGTGGCCCCCGCGGGCGTGAAGAATTCACCCCTCCACTTT. This gives the protein CASSVAPAGVKNSPLHF. The complete variable domain, with remaining parts taken from reference TRBV9 and TRBJ1-6, reads DSGVTQTPKHLITATGQRVTLRCSPRSGDLSVYWYQQSLDQGLQFLIQYYNGEERAKGNILERFSAQQFPDLHSELNLSSLELGDSALYFCASSVAPAGVKNSPLHFGNGTRLTVT.

This sequence joins TRBV5-8 and TRBJ2-5, with 7 bases lining up with TRBD1. Germline V gene data show CDR1 as SGHTS and CDR2 as YDEGEE. This CDR3 has 14 residues. The V and J ends lost 2 bases and 5 bases, in that order; junction bases with no gene match: 6. The CDR3 DNA is TGTGCCAGCAGCTTAAGGACAGGAAGGGAGACCCAGTACTTC. It codes for CASSLRTGRETQYF.

This clone was recorded once. The chain links TRBV4-1 to TRBJ1-1; 12 nucleotides match TRBD1. The CDR3 length is 18 residues. The ends lost 4 bases at V and 1 base at J; junction bases unmatched: 10. Looked up from germline, CDR1 is MGHRA and CDR2 is YSYEKL. The DNA of the CDR3 is TGCGCCAGCAGCCGAACCCCCGGGACAGGGGGCTGGAACACTGAAGCTTTCTTT. This codes for CASSRTPGTGGWNTEAFF.

The rearrangement links TRBV6-2 or TRBV6-3 to TRBJ2-1; D is perhaps TRBD2 (5 bases). This CDR3 is 16 amino acids long. V was trimmed by 4 bases and J by 7 bases, leaving 20 bases between them. Germline-derived CDR1 and CDR2 are MNHEY and SVGEGT. The CDR3 loop reads CASSWRPEQPSNEQFF. CDR3 coding DNA: TGTGCCAGCAGTTGGAGGCCGGAACAGCCGTCTAATGAGCAGTTCTTC.

The chain uses TRBV5-1 and TRBJ1-4; 12 bases match TRBD1. This CDR3 contains 17 residues. CDR1 and CDR2 from the germline V gene are SGHRS and YFSETQ. The trim removed 0 bases at V and 5 bases at J, leaving 5 bases unmatched. CDR3 coding DNA: TGCGCCAGCAGCTTGGACGGGACAGGGGGCTCAAATGAAAAACTGTTTTTT. Translation: CASSLDGTGGSNEKLFF.

The chain carries TRBV27 and TRBJ1-1, with D unclear. Germline assignment: CDR1 MNHEY and CDR2 SMNVEV (reference sequence). The CDR3 runs 13 residues. Trimming left V 5 bases short and J 9 bases short, with 16 bases between. This CDR3 is CASSARMNLKAFF. The DNA for the CDR3 is TGTGCCAGCAGTGCCAGGATGAATCTGAAAGCTTTCTTT.